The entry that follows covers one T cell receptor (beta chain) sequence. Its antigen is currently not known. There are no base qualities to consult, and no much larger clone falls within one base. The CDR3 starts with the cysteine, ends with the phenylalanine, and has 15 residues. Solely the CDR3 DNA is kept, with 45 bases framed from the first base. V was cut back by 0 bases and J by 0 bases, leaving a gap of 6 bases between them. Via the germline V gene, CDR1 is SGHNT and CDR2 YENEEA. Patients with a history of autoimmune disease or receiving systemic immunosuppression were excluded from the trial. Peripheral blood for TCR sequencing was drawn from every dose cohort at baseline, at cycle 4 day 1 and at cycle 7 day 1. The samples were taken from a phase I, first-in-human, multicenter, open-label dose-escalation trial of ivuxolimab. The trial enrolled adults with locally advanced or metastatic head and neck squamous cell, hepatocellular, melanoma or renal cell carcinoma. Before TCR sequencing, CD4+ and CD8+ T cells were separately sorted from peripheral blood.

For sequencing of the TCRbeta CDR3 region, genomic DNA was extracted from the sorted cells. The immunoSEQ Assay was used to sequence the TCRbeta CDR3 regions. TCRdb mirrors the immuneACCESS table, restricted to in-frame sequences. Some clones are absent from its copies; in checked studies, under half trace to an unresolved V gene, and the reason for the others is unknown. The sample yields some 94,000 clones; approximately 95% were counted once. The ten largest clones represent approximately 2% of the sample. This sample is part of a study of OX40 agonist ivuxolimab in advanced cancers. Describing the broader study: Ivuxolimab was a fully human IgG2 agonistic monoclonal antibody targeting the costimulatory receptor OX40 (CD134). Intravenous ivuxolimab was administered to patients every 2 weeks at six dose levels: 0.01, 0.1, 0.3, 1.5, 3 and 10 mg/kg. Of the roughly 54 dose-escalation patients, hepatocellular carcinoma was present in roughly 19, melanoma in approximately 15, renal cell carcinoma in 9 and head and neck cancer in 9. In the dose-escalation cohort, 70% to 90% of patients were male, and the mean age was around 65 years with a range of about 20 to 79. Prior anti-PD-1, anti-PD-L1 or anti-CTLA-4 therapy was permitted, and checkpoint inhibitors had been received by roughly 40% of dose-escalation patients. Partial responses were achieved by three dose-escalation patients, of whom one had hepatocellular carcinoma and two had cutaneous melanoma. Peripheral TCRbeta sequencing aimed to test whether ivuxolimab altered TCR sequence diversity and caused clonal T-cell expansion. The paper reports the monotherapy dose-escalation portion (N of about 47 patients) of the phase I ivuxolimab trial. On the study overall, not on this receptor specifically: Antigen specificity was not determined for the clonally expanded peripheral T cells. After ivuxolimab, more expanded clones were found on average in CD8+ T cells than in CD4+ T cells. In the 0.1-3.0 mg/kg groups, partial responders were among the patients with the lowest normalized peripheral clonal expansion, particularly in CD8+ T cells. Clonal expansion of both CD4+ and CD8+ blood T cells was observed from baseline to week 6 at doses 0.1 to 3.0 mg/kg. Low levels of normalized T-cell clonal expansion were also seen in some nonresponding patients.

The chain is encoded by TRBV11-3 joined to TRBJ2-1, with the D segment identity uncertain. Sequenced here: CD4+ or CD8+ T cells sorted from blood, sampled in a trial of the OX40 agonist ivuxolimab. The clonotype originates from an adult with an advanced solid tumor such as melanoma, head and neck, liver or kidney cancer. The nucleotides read TGTGCCAGCAGCTTAGATCATGCCTCCTACAATGAGCAGTTCTTC. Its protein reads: CASSLDHASYNEQFF. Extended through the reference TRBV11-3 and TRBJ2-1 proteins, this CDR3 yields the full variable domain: EAGVVQSPRYKIIEKKQPVAFWCNPISGHNTLYWYLQNLGQGPELLIRYENEEAVDDSQLPKDRFSAERLKGVDSTLKIQPAELGDSAVYLCASSLDHASYNEQFFGPGTRLTVL.